Shown below are 4 T cell receptor beta chains from a single sample sequenced in a study of blood T cell repertoires in COVID-19. Libraries were prepared by immunoSEQ multiplex PCR; TCRdb keeps only in-frame clonotypes and omits some of them. The sample yields about 68,000 clones, under 85% seen once. Sequencing was performed on peripheral blood. The receptors originated from a woman aged 45 to 65 with acute or convalescent COVID-19.

CDR3 protein: CASSLRRGQGDEKLFF. CDR3 nucleotides: TGTGCCAGCAGTCTTAGGAGAGGACAGGGGGATGAAAAACTGTTTTTT. V is TRBV7-9 and J is TRBJ1-4; 10 bases fit TRBD1. With V trimmed by 6 bases and J by 6 bases, 10 bases remained unmatched. Germline lookup yields CDR1 SEHNR and CDR2 FQNEAQ (reference sequence). The length of the CDR3 is 16 residues.

The rearrangement joins TRBV18 to TRBJ1-4; the D gene is possibly TRBD1 (6 bases). V was shortened by 0 bases and J by 1 base, with 18 bases between the two germline ends. CDR3 size: 19 residues. Germline V CDR1 and CDR2: KGHSH, LQKENI. For the CDR3, the DNA is TGTGCCAGCTCACCACCCCCCAGGACAGCACGGGGAACTAATGAAAAACTGTTTTTT. It codes for CASSPPPRTARGTNEKLFF.

The chain uses TRBV19 and TRBJ1-2, with 8 positions matching TRBD1. Unmatched junction bases numbered 10, after V lost 3 bases and J lost 1 base. Germline V gene data show CDR1 as LNHDA and CDR2 as SQIVND (reference sequence). The CDR3 totals 17 residues. The CDR3 loop reads CASSIPGGEEYNYGYTF. As DNA, the CDR3 is TGTGCCAGTAGTATCCCAGGGGGCGAGGAATATAACTATGGCTACACCTTC.

The chain carries TRBV6-2 or TRBV6-3 and TRBJ2-7; 8 bases fit TRBD2. The CDR3 extends over 14 amino acids. Per the germline V gene, CDR1 is MNHEY and CDR2 is SVGEGT. The junction had 0 bases not matched to a gene; V was cut back by 2 bases and J by 0 bases. The DNA for the CDR3 is TGTGCCAGCAGTTACCTAGCGGGCTCCTACGAGCAGTACTTC. Translated, it gives CASSYLAGSYEQYF.